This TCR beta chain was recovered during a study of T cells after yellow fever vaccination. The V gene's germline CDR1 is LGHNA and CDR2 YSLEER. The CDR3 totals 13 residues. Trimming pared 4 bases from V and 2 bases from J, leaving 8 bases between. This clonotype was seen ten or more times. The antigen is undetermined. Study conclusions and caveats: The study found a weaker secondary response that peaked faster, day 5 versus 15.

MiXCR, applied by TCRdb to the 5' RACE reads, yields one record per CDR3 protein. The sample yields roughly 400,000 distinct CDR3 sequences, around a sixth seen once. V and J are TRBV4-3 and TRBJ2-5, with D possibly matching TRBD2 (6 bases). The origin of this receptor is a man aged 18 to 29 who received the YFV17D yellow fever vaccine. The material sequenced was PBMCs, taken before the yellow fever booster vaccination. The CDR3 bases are TGCGCCAGCAGCCTGGGGAGGCAAGAGACCCAGTACTTC. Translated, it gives CASSLGRQETQYF.